What follows are 8 T cell receptor beta chains derived from one specimen sequenced in a study of CD8+ T cells in alopecia areata. RNA was extracted and reverse transcribed into cDNA as the sequencing template. Only in-frame clones appear in the TCRdb table, and some are missing; sequencing was by immunoSEQ multiplex PCR. The sample holds about 210,000 clones, about three fifths seen once. As for treatment: oral pan-JAK inhibitor, 5-10 mg twice daily. The material sequenced was CD4+ T cells sorted from blood, taken at week 4, from a patient treated with tofacitinib. These receptors were collected from a human donor with alopecia areata.

The J gene is TRBJ1-2, the V gene TRBV5-4; 7 bases agree with TRBD1. The CDR3 is made up of 15 amino acids. In germline, CDR1 is SGHNT, CDR2 YYREEE (reference sequence). Trimming removed 4 bases from V and 8 bases from J; junction bases left unmatched: 14. CDR3 DNA sequence: TGTGCCAGCAGCCCAAGAAGGAGGGGGCTGGGGGGCTACACCTTC. Translating it yields CASSPRRRGLGGYTF.

The sample holds a few counts of this clone. V usage is TRBV30 and J usage is TRBJ2-3; D tentatively reads TRBD1 or TRBD2 (5 bases each). Germline CDR1 is GTSNPN and CDR2 is SVGIG (reference sequence). The CDR3 loop spans 10 amino acids. V lost 7 bases, J lost 6 bases, and 8 bases lay in between. The CDR3 DNA reads TGTGCCTCGGGGCGCGATACGCAGTATTTT. Protein: CASGRDTQYF.

Only a few counts were recorded for this clone. Other DNA variants within this sample encode the same CDR3. CDR3 DNA: TGCGCCAGCAGCCCCCCTGGGGGCAATGAGCAGTTCTTC. Its protein is CASSPPGGNEQFF. The V gene is TRBV4-1, the J gene TRBJ2-1; D may correspond to TRBD1 or TRBD2 (5 bases each). V lost 4 bases and J 6 bases, leaving 10 bases between the germline ends. The CDR3 contains 13 residues. The germline CDR1 and CDR2 sequences are MGHRA and YSYEKL.

This chain uses TRBV6-1 with TRBJ2-6; D unresolved. The length of the CDR3 is 15 residues. Looked up from germline, CDR1 is MNHNS and CDR2 is SASEGT. The ends were cut back, 8 bases at V and 0 bases at J, with 11 bases in the middle. In nucleotides, the CDR3 is TGTGCCAGCCATGTCTGGAGCTCTGGGGCCAACGTCCTGACTTTC. This translates into CASHVWSSGANVLTF.

The rearrangement uses TRBV15 and TRBJ2-5, with 8 bases identical to TRBD1. With 0 bases clipped from V and 6 bases from J, the junction kept 9 bases outside the gene matches. The CDR3 length is 16 residues. CDR1 LNHNV and CDR2 YYDKDF come from the germline V gene (reference sequence). CDR3 region: CATSRDRGAGGKTQYF. The CDR3, as DNA: TGTGCCACCAGCAGAGATAGGGGGGCAGGGGGCAAGACCCAGTACTTC.

V usage is TRBV14 and J usage is TRBJ2-1, with D unclear. In germline, CDR1 is SGHDN, CDR2 FVKESK. With 6 bases removed from V and 3 bases from J, the gap between germline ends came to 9 bases. This CDR3 comprises 13 residues. CDR3 sequence: CASSQTLYNEQFF. The CDR3 nucleotides are TGTGCCAGCAGTCAAACCCTCTACAATGAGCAGTTCTTC. The variable domain in full, with the rest retrieved from reference TRBV14 and TRBJ2-1, is EAGVTQFPSHSVIEKGQTVTLRCDPISGHDNLYWYRRVMGKEIKFLLHFVKESKQDESGMPNNRFLAERTGGTYSTLKVQPAELEDSGVYFCASSQTLYNEQFFGPGTRLTVL.

Notes on this clone: This sample also contains other DNA sequences that code for the same CDR3. The rearrangement joins TRBV29-1 to TRBJ1-5; 9 bases are shared with TRBD1. V shed 4 bases and J 4 bases; nucleotides not matched to a gene: 5. The germline V gene has CDR1 SQVTM and CDR2 ANQGSEA. CDR3 size: 14 residues. The DNA for the CDR3 is TGCAGCGTTGCCACTGGGACAGGGAATCAGCCCCAGCATTTT. Its translation: CSVATGTGNQPQHF.

This chain links TRBV7-8 with TRBJ2-7, with TRBD2 identical over 7 bases. The CDR3 extends over 14 amino acids. V was clipped by 5 bases and J by 3 bases; unmatched bases: 7. From germline, CDR1 is SGHVS and CDR2 FQNEAQ. The DNA of the CDR3 is TGTGCCAGCAGCGCGACCGGGACTATCTACGAGCAGTACTTC. Residues: CASSATGTIYEQYF. The whole variable domain, filled in from reference TRBV7-8 and TRBJ2-7, reads GAGVSQSPRYKVAKRGQDVALRCDPISGHVSLFWYQQALGQGPEFLTYFQNEAQLDKSGLPSDRFFAERPEGSVSTLKIQRTQQEDSAVYLCASSATGTIYEQYFGPGTRLTVT.